The 10 T cell receptor beta chains in this list originate from one sample, sequenced in a study of cytomegalovirus exposure and HLA in healthy donors. The assay was immunoSEQ multiplex PCR, and TCRdb's table has in-frame clones only and misses some. The repertoire holds 100,000 to 150,000 clones, with around 94% as singletons. Sequenced: PBMCs. These receptors were collected from a woman aged 18-30 years in good health and CMV-seronegative.

CDR3 coding DNA: TGTGCCAGCAGCGGCGGAGGACAGGCTCAGCCCCAGCATTTT. It encodes CASSGGGQAQPQHF. The chain has TRBV9 and TRBJ1-5; TRBD1 matches 7 bases. This CDR3 has 14 residues. Germline V lookup: CDR1 SGDLS, CDR2 YYNGEE. Losses at the gene ends were 3 bases for V and 6 bases for J; bases not matched to a gene: 6.

This chain connects TRBV6-1 to TRBJ1-1; D call uncertain. The CDR3 runs 14 residues. CDR1 is MNHNS, CDR2 SASEGT, per germline. The V end lost 6 bases, the J end lost 4 bases, and 15 bases lay between the germline ends. The CDR3 loop reads CASRVPGWITEAFF. The DNA for the CDR3 is TGTGCCAGCAGGGTACCGGGATGGATCACTGAAGCTTTCTTT.

The J gene is TRBJ2-1, the V gene TRBV12-5; TRBD1 matches 10 bases. CDR1 LGHNT and CDR2 FRNRAP come from the germline V gene. V shed 6 bases, J shed 5 bases, and the junction held 7 bases outside the gene matches. This CDR3 comprises 15 residues. CDR3 amino acids: CASGSGTGVHNEQFF. CDR3 nucleotide sequence: TGTGCTAGTGGCTCCGGGACAGGGGTCCACAATGAGCAGTTCTTC.

The chain couples TRBV2 to TRBJ2-7; 9 bases match TRBD1. The trim removed 10 bases at V and 2 bases at J, leaving 9 bases unmatched. In germline, CDR1 is SNHLY, CDR2 FYNNEI. The CDR3 runs 14 residues. CDR3 bases: TGTGCCACCATAGAAGGACAGGGGACCTACGAGCAGTACTTC. Protein sequence: CATIEGQGTYEQYF.

J is TRBJ2-7 and V is TRBV18; D gene ambiguous. The CDR3 sequence is 13 residues long. Trimming stripped 3 bases from V and 2 bases from J, with 8 bases between. The germline V gene has CDR1 KGHSH and CDR2 LQKENI. In nucleotides, the CDR3 is TGTGCCAGCTCACCTACTGGAGCCTACGAGCAGTACTTC. It codes for CASSPTGAYEQYF.

This chain connects TRBV4-1 to TRBJ1-5; no clear D gene. The CDR3 has 16 residues. CDR1 is MGHRA and CDR2 is YSYEKL in the germline V gene. V lost 0 bases and J lost 6, with 15 bases in between. The CDR3 sequence: CASSQDRGRSGQPQHF. For the CDR3, the DNA is TGCGCCAGCAGCCAAGATCGCGGGCGCTCGGGTCAGCCCCAGCATTTT.

The chain has TRBV28 and TRBJ2-7; TRBD1 aligns across 8 bases. The CDR3 is 14 residues long. The ends lost 3 bases at V and 6 bases at J; junction bases unmatched: 7. Looked up from germline, CDR1 is MDHEN and CDR2 is SYDVKM. CDR3 loop: CASSLTGASREQYF. The DNA for the CDR3 is TGTGCCAGCAGTTTGACAGGGGCAAGTCGCGAGCAGTACTTC.

This chain joins TRBV10-1 and TRBJ1-2; no clear D gene. Germline V lookup: CDR1 WNHNN, CDR2 SYGVQD (reference sequence). V was clipped by 3 bases and J by 8 bases, with 13 bases between them. The CDR3 has 13 residues. This chain's CDR3 is CASSDRGGHGYTF. DNA for the CDR3: TGCGCCAGCAGTGATCGGGGAGGTCACGGCTACACCTTC.

CDR3 DNA: TGTGCCAGCGTCGAACAGGGGGCAACTGAAGCTTTCTTT. It codes for CASVEQGATEAFF. The rearrangement joins TRBV19 to TRBJ1-1; 9 nucleotides agree with TRBD1. The CDR3 runs 13 residues. The germline CDR1 and CDR2 sequences are LNHDA and SQIVND (reference sequence). Losses at the gene ends were 9 bases for V and 5 bases for J; bases not matched to a gene: 7.

This CDR3 is CATVTGQGYTEAFF. In DNA, the CDR3 is TGTGCCACAGTAACGGGACAGGGTTACACTGAAGCTTTCTTT. The V call is TRBV10-3, the J call TRBJ1-1, with 9 bases lining up with TRBD1. CDR3 length: 14 residues. V lost 10 bases to trimming and J lost 3 bases; unmatched junction nucleotides: 9. CDR1 and CDR2 from the germline V gene are ENHRY and SYGVKD.